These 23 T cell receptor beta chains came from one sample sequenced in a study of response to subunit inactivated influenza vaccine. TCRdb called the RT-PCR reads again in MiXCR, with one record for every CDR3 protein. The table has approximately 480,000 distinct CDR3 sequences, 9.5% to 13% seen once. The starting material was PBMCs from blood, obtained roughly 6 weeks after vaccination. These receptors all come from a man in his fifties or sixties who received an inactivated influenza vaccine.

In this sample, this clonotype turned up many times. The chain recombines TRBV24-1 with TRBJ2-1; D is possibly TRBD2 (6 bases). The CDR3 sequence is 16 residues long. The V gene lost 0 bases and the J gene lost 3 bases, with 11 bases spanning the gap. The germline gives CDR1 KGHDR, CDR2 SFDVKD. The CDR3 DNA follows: TGTGCCACCAGTGATTTGGGTAGCGGACGCTACAATGAGCAGTTCTTC. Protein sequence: CATSDLGSGRYNEQFF.

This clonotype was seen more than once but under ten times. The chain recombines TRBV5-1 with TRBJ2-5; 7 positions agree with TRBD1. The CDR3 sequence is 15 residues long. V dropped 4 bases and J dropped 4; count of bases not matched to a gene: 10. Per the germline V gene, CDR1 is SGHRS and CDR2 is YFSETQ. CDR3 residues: CASSPSTGESETQYF. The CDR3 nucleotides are TGCGCCAGCAGCCCGTCCACAGGGGAATCAGAGACCCAGTACTTC. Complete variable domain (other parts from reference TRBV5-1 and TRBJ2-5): KAGVTQTPRYLIKTRGQQVTLSCSPISGHRSVSWYQQTPGQGLQFLFEYFSETQRNKGNFPGRFSGRQFSNSRSEMNVSTLELGDSALYLCASSPSTGESETQYFGPGTRLLVL.

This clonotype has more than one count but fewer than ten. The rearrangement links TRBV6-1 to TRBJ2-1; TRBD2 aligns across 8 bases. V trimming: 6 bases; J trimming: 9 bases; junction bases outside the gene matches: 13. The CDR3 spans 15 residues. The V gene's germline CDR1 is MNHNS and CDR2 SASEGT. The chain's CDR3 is CASSASGTSLGEQFF. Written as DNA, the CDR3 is TGTGCCAGCAGCGCTTCCGGGACTAGTTTGGGTGAGCAGTTCTTC.

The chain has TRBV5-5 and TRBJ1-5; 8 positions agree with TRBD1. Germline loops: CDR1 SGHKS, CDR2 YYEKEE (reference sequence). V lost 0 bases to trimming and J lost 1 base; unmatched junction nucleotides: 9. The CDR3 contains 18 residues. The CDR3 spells CASSLVADRVGSNQPQHF. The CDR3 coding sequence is TGTGCCAGCAGCTTGGTCGCGGACAGGGTAGGCAGCAATCAGCCCCAGCATTTT.

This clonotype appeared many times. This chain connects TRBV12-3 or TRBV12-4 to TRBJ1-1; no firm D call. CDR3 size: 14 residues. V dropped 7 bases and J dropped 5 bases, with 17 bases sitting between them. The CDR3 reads CASISSSGRTEAFF. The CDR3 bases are TGTGCCAGCATCTCCTCATCAGGCCGGACTGAAGCTTTCTTT.

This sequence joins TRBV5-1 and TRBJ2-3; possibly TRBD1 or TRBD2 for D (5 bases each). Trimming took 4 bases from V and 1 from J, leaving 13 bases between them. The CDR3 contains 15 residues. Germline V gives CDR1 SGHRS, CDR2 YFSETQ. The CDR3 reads CASSEGPTRTDTQYF. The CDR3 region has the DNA TGCGCCAGCAGCGAGGGACCCACCCGCACAGATACGCAGTATTTT. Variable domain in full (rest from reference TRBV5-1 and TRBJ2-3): KAGVTQTPRYLIKTRGQQVTLSCSPISGHRSVSWYQQTPGQGLQFLFEYFSETQRNKGNFPGRFSGRQFSNSRSEMNVSTLELGDSALYLCASSEGPTRTDTQYFGPGTRLTVL.

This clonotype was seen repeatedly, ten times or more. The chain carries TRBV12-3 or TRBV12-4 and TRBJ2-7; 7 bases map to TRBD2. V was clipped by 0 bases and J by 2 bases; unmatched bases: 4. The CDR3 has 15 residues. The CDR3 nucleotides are TGTGCCAGCAGTTTAGCTTGGGGGGGGGCCTACGAGCAGTACTTC. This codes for CASSLAWGGAYEQYF.

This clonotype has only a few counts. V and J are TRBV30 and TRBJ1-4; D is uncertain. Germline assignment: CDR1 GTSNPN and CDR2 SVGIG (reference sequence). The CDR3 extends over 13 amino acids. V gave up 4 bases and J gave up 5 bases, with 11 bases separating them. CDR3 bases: TGTGCCTGGACGGCAGTCGAGAATGAAAAACTGTTTTTT. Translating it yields CAWTAVENEKLFF.

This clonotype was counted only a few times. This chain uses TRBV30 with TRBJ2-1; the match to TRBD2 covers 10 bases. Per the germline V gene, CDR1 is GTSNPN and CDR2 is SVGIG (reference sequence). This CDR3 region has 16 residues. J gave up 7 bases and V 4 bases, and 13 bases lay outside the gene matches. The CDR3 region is CAWTRGSGGARNEQFF. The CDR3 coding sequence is TGTGCCTGGACCCGAGGAAGCGGGGGGGCGAGGAATGAGCAGTTCTTC.

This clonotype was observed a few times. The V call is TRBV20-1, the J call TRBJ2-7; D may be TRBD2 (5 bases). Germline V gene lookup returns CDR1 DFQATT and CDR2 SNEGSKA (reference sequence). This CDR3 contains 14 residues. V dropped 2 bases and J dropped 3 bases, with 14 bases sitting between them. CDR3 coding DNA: TGCAGTGCTAGATATCGCCGGGATTACTACGAGCAGTACTTC. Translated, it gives CSARYRRDYYEQYF.

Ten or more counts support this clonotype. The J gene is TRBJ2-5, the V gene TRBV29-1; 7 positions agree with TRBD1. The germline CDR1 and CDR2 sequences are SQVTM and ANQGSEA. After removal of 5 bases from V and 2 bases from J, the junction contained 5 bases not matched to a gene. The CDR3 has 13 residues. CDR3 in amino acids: CSVRTGGQETQYF. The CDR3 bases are TGCAGCGTTCGGACAGGAGGTCAAGAGACCCAGTACTTC. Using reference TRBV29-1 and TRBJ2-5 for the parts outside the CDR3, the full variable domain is SAVISQKPSRDICQRGTSLTIQCQVDSQVTMMFWYRQQPGQSLTLIATANQGSEATYESGFVIDKFPISRPNLTFSTLTVSNMSPEDSSIYLCSVRTGGQETQYFGPGTRLLVL.

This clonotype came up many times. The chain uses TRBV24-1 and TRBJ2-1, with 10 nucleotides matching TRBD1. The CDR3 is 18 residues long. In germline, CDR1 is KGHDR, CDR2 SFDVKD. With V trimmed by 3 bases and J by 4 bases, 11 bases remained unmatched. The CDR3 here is CATSDMTGGTSAYNEQFF. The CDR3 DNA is TGTGCCACCAGTGATATGACAGGGGGCACTAGCGCGTACAATGAGCAGTTCTTC.

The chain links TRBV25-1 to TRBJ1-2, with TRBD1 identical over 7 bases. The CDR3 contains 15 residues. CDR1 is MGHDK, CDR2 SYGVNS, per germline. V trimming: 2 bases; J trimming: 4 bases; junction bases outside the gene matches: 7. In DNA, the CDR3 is TGTGCCAGCAGTGAAACAGCAGGGGGAGGCTATGGCTACACCTTC. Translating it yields CASSETAGGGYGYTF.

CDR3 coding DNA: TGTGCCAGCAGTTGGACAGCCGGACGCAATCAGCCCCAGCATTTT. Protein: CASSWTAGRNQPQHF. This chain joins TRBV6-5 and TRBJ1-5, with TRBD1 as a possible D gene (6 bases). This CDR3 has 15 residues. The germline gives CDR1 MNHEY, CDR2 SVGAGI. V dropped 4 bases and J dropped 2 bases, with 12 bases sitting between them.

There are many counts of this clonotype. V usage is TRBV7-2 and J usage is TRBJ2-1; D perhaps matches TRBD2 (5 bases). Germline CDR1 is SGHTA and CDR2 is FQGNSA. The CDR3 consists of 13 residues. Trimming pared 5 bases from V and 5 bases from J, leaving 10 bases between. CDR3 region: CASSPTRNNEQFF. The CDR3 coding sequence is TGTGCCAGCAGCCCAACTAGAAACAATGAGCAGTTCTTC.

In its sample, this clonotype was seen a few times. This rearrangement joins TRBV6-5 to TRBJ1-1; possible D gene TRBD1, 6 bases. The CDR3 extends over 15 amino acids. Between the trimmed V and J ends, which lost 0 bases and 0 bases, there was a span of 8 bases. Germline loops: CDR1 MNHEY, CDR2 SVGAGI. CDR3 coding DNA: TGTGCCAGCAGTTACTCGACAGGCCTGAACACTGAAGCTTTCTTT. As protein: CASSYSTGLNTEAFF.

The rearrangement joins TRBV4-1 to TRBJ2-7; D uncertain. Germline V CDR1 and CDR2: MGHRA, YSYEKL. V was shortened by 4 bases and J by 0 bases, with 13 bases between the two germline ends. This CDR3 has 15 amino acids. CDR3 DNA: TGCGCCAGCAGCCTAGGAACGTCGAGCTCCTACGAGCAGTACTTC. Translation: CASSLGTSSSYEQYF.

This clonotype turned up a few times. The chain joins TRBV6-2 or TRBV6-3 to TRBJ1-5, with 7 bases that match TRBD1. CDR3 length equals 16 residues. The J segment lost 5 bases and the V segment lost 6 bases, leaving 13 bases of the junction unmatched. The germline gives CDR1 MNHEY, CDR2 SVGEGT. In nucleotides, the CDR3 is TGTGCCAGCAGCCCCCACGCCGACAGGGACTATCAGCCCCAGCATTTT. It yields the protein CASSPHADRDYQPQHF.

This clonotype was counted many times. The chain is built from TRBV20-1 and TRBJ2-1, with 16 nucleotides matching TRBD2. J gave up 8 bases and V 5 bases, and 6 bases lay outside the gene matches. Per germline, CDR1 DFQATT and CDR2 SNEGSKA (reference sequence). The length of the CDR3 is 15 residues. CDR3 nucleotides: TGCAGTGCTTCAGTGGGACTAGCGGGGGGGGATGAGCAGTTCTTC. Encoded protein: CSASVGLAGGDEQFF.

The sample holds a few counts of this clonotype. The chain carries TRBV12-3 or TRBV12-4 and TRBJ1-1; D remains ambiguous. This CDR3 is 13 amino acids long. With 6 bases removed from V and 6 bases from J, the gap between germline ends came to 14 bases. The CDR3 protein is CASSFRGISEAFF. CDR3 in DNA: TGTGCCAGCAGCTTCCGAGGGATCTCTGAAGCTTTCTTT.

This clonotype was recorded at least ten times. The CDR3 is CASSFAYNEQFF. The DNA for the CDR3 is TGTGCCAGCAGTTTCGCGTACAATGAGCAGTTCTTC. The chain carries TRBV12-3 or TRBV12-4 and TRBJ2-1; D call uncertain. The CDR3 is 12 residues long. Trimming cost V 3 bases and J 4 bases, with 4 bases left between them.

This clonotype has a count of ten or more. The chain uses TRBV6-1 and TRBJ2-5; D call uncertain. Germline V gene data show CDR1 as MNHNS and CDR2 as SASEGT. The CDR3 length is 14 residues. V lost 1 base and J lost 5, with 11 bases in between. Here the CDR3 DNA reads TGTGCCAGCAGTGAAGGGTCCCTCTGGGAGACCCAGTACTTC. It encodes CASSEGSLWETQYF.

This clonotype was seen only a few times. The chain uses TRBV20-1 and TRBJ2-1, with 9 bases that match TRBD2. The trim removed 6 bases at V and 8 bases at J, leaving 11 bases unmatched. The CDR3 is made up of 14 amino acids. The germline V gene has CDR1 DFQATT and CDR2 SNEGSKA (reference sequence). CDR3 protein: CSASGTSYFDEQFF. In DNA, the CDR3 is TGCAGTGCGTCCGGGACTAGCTACTTTGATGAGCAGTTCTTC.